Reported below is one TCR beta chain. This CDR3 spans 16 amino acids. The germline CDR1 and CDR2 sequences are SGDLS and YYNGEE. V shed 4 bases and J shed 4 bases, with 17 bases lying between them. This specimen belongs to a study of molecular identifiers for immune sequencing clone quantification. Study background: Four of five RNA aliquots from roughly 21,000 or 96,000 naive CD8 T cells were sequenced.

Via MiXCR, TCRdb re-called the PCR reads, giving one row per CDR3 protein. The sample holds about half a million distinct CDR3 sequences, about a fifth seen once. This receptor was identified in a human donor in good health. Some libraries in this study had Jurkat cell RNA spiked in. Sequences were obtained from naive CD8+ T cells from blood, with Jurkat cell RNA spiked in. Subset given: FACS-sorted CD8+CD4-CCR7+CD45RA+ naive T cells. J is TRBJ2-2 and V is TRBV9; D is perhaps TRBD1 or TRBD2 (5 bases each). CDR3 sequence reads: CASSWDGGQSTGELFF. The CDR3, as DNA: TGTGCCAGCAGCTGGGACGGCGGGCAGTCCACCGGGGAGCTGTTTTTT. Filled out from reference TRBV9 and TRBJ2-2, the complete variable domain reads DSGVTQTPKHLITATGQRVTLRCSPRSGDLSVYWYQQSLDQGLQFLIQYYNGEERAKGNILERFSAQQFPDLHSELNLSSLELGDSALYFCASSWDGGQSTGELFFGEGSRLTVL.